This passage covers 14 T cell receptor beta chains from one sample sequenced in a study of T cell responses to AZD1222 COVID-19 vaccine. Profiling relied on immunoSEQ multiplex PCR, and the TCRdb table lists in-frame clones only, not all of them. The data contain 57,000 or so clones, 65% to 80% of them seen just once; the ten biggest clones take up 3.5% to 4.5%. The sequenced sample was peripheral blood, obtained 28 days after the second AZD1222 dose. These receptor sequences come from an adult who received the AZD1222 COVID-19 vaccine.

The rearrangement links TRBV6-5 to TRBJ2-1; 8 positions agree with TRBD1. CDR1 is MNHEY and CDR2 is SVGAGI in the germline V gene. CDR3 size: 15 residues. J lost 3 bases, V lost 6 bases, and 7 bases had no gene match. As DNA, the CDR3 is TGTGCCAGCAGCGAGGACAGGGCGAACTACAATGAGCAGTTCTTC. Translating gives CASSEDRANYNEQFF.

The rearrangement links TRBV11-3 to TRBJ2-2; 9 positions agree with TRBD1. CDR3 size: 15 residues. Germline V CDR1 and CDR2: SGHNT, YENEEA. V lost 4 bases to trimming and J lost 5 bases; unmatched junction nucleotides: 5. Here the CDR3 DNA reads TGTGCCAGCAGCTCCGGGACAGGGATGACCGGGGAGCTGTTTTTT. Amino acids: CASSSGTGMTGELFF. Supplemented by reference TRBV11-3 and TRBJ2-2, the full variable domain reads EAGVVQSPRYKIIEKKQPVAFWCNPISGHNTLYWYLQNLGQGPELLIRYENEEAVDDSQLPKDRFSAERLKGVDSTLKIQPAELGDSAVYLCASSSGTGMTGELFFGEGSRLTVL.

The chain combines TRBV24-1 with TRBJ1-2; TRBD1 is a possible D gene (5 bases). The CDR3 length is 11 residues. V was clipped by 12 bases and J by 0 bases, with 7 bases between them. Germline V gene sequence: CDR1 KGHDR, CDR2 SFDVKD. CDR3 nucleotides: TGTGCCGCAGGGTCTAACTATGGCTACACCTTC. Its protein product is CAAGSNYGYTF.

The CDR3 loop reads CASSVRTSPTGELFF. CDR3 nucleotides: TGTGCCAGCAGCGTACGGACTAGCCCCACCGGGGAGCTGTTTTTT. The chain joins TRBV7-2 to TRBJ2-2, with 8 bases fitting TRBD2. The CDR3 loop spans 15 amino acids. Germline CDR1 and CDR2: SGHTA and FQGNSA. The J segment lost 4 bases and the V segment lost 5 bases, leaving 6 bases of the junction unmatched.

The chain is built from TRBV10-1 and TRBJ1-2, with 8 nucleotides matching TRBD1. The CDR3 totals 13 residues. Germline CDR1 is WNHNN and CDR2 is SYGVQD (reference sequence). Losses at the gene ends were 5 bases for V and 4 bases for J; bases not matched to a gene: 3. The CDR3 spells CASSPDRAYGYTF. The CDR3, as DNA: TGCGCCAGCAGTCCGGACAGGGCCTATGGCTACACCTTC.

The gene calls are TRBV18 and TRBJ1-1, with D perhaps matching TRBD1 (6 bases). In germline, CDR1 is KGHSH, CDR2 LQKENI. V lost 5 bases, J lost 3 bases, and 13 bases lay in between. CDR3 size: 14 residues. The CDR3, as DNA: TGTGCCAGCTCATCGGCAGGGGAGTACACTGAAGCTTTCTTT. Translating gives CASSSAGEYTEAFF.

The chain is built from TRBV3-1 (or the pseudogene TRBV3-2) and TRBJ2-5; D is perhaps TRBD2 (6 bases). Germline loops: CDR1 LGHDT, CDR2 YNNKEL (reference sequence). The CDR3 has 13 amino acids. The V gene lost 4 bases and the J gene lost 5 bases, with 11 bases spanning the gap. The DNA for the CDR3 is TGTGCCAGCAGCCCTCCTCTAGCGGAGACCCAGTACTTC. Its protein is CASSPPLAETQYF.

The chain has TRBV7-2 and TRBJ1-6; no clear D. CDR1 and CDR2 from the germline V gene are SGHTA and FQGNSA. This CDR3 is 13 amino acids long. Trimming left V 1 base short and J 7 bases short, with 5 bases between. Written as DNA, the CDR3 is TGTGCCAGCAGCTTAGGACTGAATTCACCCCTCCACTTT. Translated, it gives CASSLGLNSPLHF.

This chain joins TRBV9 and TRBJ2-2, with a tentative D call TRBD1 (5 bases). In germline, CDR1 is SGDLS, CDR2 YYNGEE. The CDR3 is made up of 16 amino acids. V lost 0 bases and J 4 bases, leaving 13 bases between the germline ends. The CDR3, as DNA: TGTGCCAGCAGCGTAGAGGTAGGGGTGATCACCGGGGAGCTGTTTTTT. This gives the protein CASSVEVGVITGELFF.

The genes are TRBV25-1 and TRBJ1-2; D unclear. Germline V gene lookup returns CDR1 MGHDK and CDR2 SYGVNS. V was trimmed by 5 bases and J by 7 bases, leaving 17 bases between them. This CDR3 has 14 amino acids. CDR3 DNA: TGTGCCAGCAGTAGGAACGACTTACGTGGTGGCTACACCTTC. Protein: CASSRNDLRGGYTF.

As DNA, the CDR3 is TGTGCCAGCAGTTACGACAGCGCTGGAAACACCATATATTTT. Encoded protein: CASSYDSAGNTIYF. The chain employs TRBV6-5 and TRBJ1-3; possible D gene TRBD1, 5 bases. CDR3 length equals 14 residues. Germline assignment: CDR1 MNHEY and CDR2 SVGAGI. Between the trimmed V and J ends, which lost 2 bases and 2 bases, there was a span of 7 bases.

V gene TRBV7-2 combines with J gene TRBJ2-5; TRBD2 might be the D (5 bases). The germline CDR1 and CDR2 sequences are SGHTA and FQGNSA. Trimming removed 5 bases at V and 5 bases at J, with 15 bases between. The CDR3 is 14 residues long. The CDR3 loop is CASSPVGSAETQYF. The DNA of the CDR3 is TGTGCCAGCAGCCCCGTGGGTAGCGCGGAGACCCAGTACTTC.

This clone appeared once. V and J are TRBV7-9 and TRBJ2-6, with D perhaps matching TRBD2 (6 bases). The CDR3 runs 13 residues. V was clipped by 11 bases and J by 3 bases, with 11 bases between them. Germline V gene sequence: CDR1 SEHNR, CDR2 FQNEAQ (reference sequence). The CDR3, as DNA: TGTGCCCTTGCGGGGCTTGGGGCCAACGTCCTGACTTTC. This encodes CALAGLGANVLTF.

This rearrangement joins TRBV5-1 to TRBJ2-7; perhaps TRBD1 as D (6 bases). The CDR3 is made up of 14 amino acids. Trimming cost V 0 bases and J 7 bases, with 14 bases left between them. Germline-derived CDR1 and CDR2 are SGHRS and YFSETQ. The CDR3 nucleotides are TGCGCCAGCAGCTTGGATACAGGGAATACAGAGCAGTACTTC. It is translated as CASSLDTGNTEQYF.